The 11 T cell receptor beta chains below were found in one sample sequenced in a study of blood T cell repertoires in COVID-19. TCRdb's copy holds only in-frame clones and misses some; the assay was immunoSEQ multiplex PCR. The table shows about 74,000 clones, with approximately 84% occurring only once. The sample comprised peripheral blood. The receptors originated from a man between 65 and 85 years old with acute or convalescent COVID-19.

CDR3 sequence: CASSLSTSGRLGEQYF. As DNA, the CDR3 is TGTGCCAGCAGCTTAAGCACTAGCGGGCGATTAGGAGAGCAGTACTTC. The rearrangement links TRBV11-2 to TRBJ2-7, with 9 nucleotides matching TRBD2. The CDR3 is 16 amino acids. CDR1 SGHAT and CDR2 FQNNGV come from the germline V gene. Unmatched junction bases numbered 12, after V lost 2 bases and J lost 7 bases.

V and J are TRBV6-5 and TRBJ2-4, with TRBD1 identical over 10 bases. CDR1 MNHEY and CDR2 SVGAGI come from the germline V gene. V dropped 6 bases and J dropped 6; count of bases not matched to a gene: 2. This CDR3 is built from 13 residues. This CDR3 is CASRDRGVNIQYF. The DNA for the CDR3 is TGTGCCAGCAGGGACAGGGGGGTAAACATTCAGTACTTC.

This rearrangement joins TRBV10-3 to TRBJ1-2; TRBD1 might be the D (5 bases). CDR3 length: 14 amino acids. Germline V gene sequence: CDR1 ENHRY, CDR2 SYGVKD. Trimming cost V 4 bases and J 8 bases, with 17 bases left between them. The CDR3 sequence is CAISVTAGVYGYTF. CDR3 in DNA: TGTGCCATCAGTGTGACAGCTGGAGTGTACGGCTACACCTTC.

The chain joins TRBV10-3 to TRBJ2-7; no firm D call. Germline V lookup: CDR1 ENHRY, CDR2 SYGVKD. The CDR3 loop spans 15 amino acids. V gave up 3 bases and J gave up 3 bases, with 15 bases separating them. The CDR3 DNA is TGTGCCATCAGTGACCCCCAGCGAAGGATCTACGAGCAGTACTTC. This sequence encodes CAISDPQRRIYEQYF.

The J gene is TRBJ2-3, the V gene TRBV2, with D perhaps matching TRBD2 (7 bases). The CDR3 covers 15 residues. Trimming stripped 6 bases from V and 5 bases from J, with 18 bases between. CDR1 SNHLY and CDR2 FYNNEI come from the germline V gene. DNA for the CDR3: TGTGCCAGCAGGAAGGCGGGGGCGCAGGGAGATACGCAGTATTTT. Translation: CASRKAGAQGDTQYF.

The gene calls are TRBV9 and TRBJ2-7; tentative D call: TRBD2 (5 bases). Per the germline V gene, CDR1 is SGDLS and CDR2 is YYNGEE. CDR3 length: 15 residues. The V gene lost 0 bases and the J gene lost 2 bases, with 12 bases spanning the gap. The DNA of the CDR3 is TGTGCCAGCAGCGTAGCCGGAGCGGTTACCTACGAGCAGTACTTC. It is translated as CASSVAGAVTYEQYF. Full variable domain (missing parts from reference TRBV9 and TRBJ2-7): DSGVTQTPKHLITATGQRVTLRCSPRSGDLSVYWYQQSLDQGLQFLIQYYNGEERAKGNILERFSAQQFPDLHSELNLSSLELGDSALYFCASSVAGAVTYEQYFGPGTRLTVT.

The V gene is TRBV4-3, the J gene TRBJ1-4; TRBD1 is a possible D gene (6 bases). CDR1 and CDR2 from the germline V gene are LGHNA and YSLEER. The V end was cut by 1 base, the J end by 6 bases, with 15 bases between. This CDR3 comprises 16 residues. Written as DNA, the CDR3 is TGCGCCAGCAGCCAAGTTAAAGGGGGATCTGATGAAAAACTGTTTTTT. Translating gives CASSQVKGGSDEKLFF.

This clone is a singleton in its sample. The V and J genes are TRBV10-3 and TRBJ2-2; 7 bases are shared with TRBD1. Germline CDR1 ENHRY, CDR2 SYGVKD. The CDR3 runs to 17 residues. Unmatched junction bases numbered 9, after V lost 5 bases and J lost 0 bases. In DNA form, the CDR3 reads TGTGCCATCAGTTCCACGGTGGGACAGACGAACACCGGGGAGCTGTTTTTT. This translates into CAISSTVGQTNTGELFF.

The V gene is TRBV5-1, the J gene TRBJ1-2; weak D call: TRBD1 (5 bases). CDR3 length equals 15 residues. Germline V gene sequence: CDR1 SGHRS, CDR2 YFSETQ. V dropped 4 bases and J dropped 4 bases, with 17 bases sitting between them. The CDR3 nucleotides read TGCGCCAGCAGCCCTCAGGGCCCCCCTCTCTATGGCTACACCTTC. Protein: CASSPQGPPLYGYTF.

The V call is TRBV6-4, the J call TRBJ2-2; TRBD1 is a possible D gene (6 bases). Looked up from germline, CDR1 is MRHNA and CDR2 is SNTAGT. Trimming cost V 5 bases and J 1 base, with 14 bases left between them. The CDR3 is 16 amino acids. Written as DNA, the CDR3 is TGTGCCAGCAGTTCACAGGGAAGAGGGAACACCGGGGAGCTGTTTTTT. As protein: CASSSQGRGNTGELFF.

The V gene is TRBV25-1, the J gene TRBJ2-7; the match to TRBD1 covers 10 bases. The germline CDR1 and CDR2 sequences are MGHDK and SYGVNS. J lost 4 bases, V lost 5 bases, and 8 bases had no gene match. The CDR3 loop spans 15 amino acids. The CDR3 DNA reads TGTGCCAGCAGTTCCCGGGACAGGGGTATTTACGAGCAGTACTTC. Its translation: CASSSRDRGIYEQYF.